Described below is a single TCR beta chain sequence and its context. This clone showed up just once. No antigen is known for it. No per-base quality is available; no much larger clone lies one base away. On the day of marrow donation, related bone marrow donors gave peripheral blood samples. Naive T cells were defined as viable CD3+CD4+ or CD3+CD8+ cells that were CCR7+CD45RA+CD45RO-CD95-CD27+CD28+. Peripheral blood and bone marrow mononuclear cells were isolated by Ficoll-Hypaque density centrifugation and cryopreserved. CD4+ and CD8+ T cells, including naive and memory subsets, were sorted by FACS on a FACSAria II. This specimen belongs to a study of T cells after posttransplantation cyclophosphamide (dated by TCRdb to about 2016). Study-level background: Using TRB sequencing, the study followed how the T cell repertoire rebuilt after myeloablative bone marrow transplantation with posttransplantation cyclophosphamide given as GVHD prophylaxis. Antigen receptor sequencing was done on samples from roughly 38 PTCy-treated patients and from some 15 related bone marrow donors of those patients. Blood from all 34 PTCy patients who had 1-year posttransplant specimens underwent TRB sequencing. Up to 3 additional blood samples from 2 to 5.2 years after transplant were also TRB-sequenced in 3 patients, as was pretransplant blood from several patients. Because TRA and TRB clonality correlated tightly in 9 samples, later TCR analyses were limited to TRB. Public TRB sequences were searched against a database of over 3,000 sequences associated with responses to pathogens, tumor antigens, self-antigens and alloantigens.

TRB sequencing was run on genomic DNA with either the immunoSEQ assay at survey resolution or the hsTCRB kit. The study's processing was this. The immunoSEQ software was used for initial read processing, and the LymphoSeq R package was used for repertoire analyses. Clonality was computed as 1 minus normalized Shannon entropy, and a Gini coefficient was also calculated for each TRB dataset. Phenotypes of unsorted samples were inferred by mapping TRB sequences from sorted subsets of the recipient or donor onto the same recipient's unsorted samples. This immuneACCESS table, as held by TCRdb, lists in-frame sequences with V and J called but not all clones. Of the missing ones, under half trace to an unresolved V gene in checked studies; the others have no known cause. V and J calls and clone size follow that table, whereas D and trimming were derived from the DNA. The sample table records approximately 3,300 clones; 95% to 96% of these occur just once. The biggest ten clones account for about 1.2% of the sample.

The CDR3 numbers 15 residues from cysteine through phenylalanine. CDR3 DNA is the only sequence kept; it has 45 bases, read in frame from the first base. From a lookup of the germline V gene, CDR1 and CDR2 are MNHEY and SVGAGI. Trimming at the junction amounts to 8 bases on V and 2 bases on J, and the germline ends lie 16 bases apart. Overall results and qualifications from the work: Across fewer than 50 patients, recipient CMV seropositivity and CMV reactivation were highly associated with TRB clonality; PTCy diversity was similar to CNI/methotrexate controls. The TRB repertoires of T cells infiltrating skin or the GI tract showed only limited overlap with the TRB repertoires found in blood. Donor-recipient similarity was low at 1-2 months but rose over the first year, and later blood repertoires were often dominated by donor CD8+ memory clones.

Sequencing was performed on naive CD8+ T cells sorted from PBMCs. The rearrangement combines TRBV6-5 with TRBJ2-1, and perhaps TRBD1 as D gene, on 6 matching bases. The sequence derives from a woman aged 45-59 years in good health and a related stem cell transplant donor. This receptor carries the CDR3 CASALGQLTYNEQFF. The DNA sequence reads TGTGCCAGCGCCTTAGGACAGTTGACCTACAATGAGCAGTTCTTC.